This is a list of T cell receptor beta chains from one sample in a study of blood T cell repertoires in COVID-19. Sequenced by immunoSEQ multiplex PCR; TCRdb stores in-frame clones only, minus some. The sample lists 77,000 or so clones; about 80% were seen once. Source material: peripheral blood. The receptors were sampled from a woman aged 55-70 years with acute or convalescent COVID-19. The CDR3 runs from the conserved cysteine through the conserved F or W. The D gene is left open where the match is weak. The size entry is marked missing in some rows and otherwise reads once, few, many or a size class.

D,size,J,V,CDR3,DNA
.,.,TRBJ2-7,TRBV19,CASSIVSQGSYEQYF,TGTGCCAGTAGTATAGTGTCGCAGGGATCCTACGAGCAGTACTTC
.,.,TRBJ1-1,TRBV6-1,CASSELGGRAEAFF,TGTGCCAGCAGTGAACTGGGGGGGCGGGCCGAAGCTTTCTTT
TRBD1,.,TRBJ1-6,TRBV5-1,CASSSDGQGGSPLHF,TGCGCCAGCAGCTCGGATGGACAGGGGGGTTCACCCCTCCACTTT
TRBD1,.,TRBJ2-4,TRBV5-1,CASSETGAFAKNIQYF,TGCGCCAGCAGCGAAACAGGGGCCTTTGCCAAAAACATTCAGTACTTC
TRBD2,.,TRBJ2-2,TRBV7-3,CASLPRGGPNTGELFF,TGTGCCAGCCTACCTCGGGGGGGCCCGAACACCGGGGAGCTGTTTTTT
TRBD1,once,TRBJ1-2,TRBV7-6,CATTQGPGGGARGYTF,TGTGCCACCACGCAGGGCCCAGGAGGGGGCGCCAGGGGCTACACCTTC
.,.,TRBJ1-2,TRBV9,CASSVDRNHGYTF,TGTGCCAGCAGCGTAGACAGGAACCATGGCTACACCTTC
TRBD1,.,TRBJ1-5,TRBV6-5,CASGQVRRGNQPQHF,TGTGCCAGCGGACAGGTTCGAAGGGGAAATCAGCCCCAGCATTTT
.,.,TRBJ2-1,TRBV19,CASSSRPQGGKQFF,TGTGCCAGTAGTTCCCGACCCCAGGGGGGCAAGCAGTTCTTC
TRBD1,.,TRBJ1-1,TRBV27,CASSLSGQAPGTEAFF,TGTGCCAGCAGTTTATCCGGACAGGCCCCGGGGACTGAAGCTTTCTTT
.,.,TRBJ2-7,TRBV2,CASSEESYEQYF,TGTGCCAGCAGTGAAGAGAGCTACGAGCAGTACTTC
.,.,TRBJ2-5,TRBV5-1,CASSLGSGTQYF,TGCGCCAGCAGCTTGGGATCCGGGACCCAGTACTTC
TRBD1,.,TRBJ2-2,TRBV7-3,CASSSGQDTGELFF,TGTGCCAGCAGCTCGGGACAGGACACCGGGGAGCTGTTTTTT
.,.,TRBJ2-1,TRBV6-6,CASSYSSAGNEQFF,TGTGCCAGCAGTTACTCCTCGGCGGGCAATGAGCAGTTCTTC
.,large,TRBJ2-1,TRBV15,CATSRDSQGGNEQFF,TGTGCCACCAGCAGAGATTCGCAGGGAGGCAATGAGCAGTTCTTC
.,.,TRBJ1-1,TRBV19,CASMGGSGMNTEAFF,TGTGCCAGCATGGGGGGGTCGGGAATGAACACTGAAGCTTTCTTT
.,.,TRBJ2-6,TRBV19,CASSPGVHLSGANVLTF,TGTGCCAGTAGTCCAGGGGTTCACCTCTCTGGGGCCAACGTCCTGACTTTC
TRBD1,.,TRBJ2-5,TRBV5-1,CASSSGQGALQETQYF,TGCGCCAGCAGCTCAGGACAGGGGGCTCTACAAGAGACCCAGTACTTC
TRBD2,.,TRBJ2-3,TRBV19,CASSSGLAGARTDTQYF,TGTGCCAGTAGTTCGGGACTAGCGGGGGCTCGCACAGATACGCAGTATTTT
TRBD1,once,TRBJ1-1,TRBV6-6,CASSYAGQGAMTEAFF,TGTGCCAGCAGTTACGCCGGACAGGGGGCTATGACTGAAGCTTTCTTT
TRBD1,.,TRBJ1-5,TRBV7-8,CASSESSGTVNQPQHF,TGTGCCAGCAGCGAATCTTCGGGGACAGTCAATCAGCCCCAGCATTTT
.,.,TRBJ1-2,TRBV19,CASSIGPSYGYTF,TGTGCCAGTAGTATTGGGCCGAGCTATGGCTACACCTTC
TRBD2,.,TRBJ2-7,TRBV9,CASSVGTSGGDSYEQYF,TGTGCCAGCAGCGTAGGGACTAGCGGGGGGGACTCCTACGAGCAGTACTTC
TRBD1,.,TRBJ1-1,TRBV2,CASRMTGWTEAFF,TGTGCCAGCAGGATGACAGGGTGGACTGAAGCTTTCTTT
.,.,TRBJ2-7,TRBV19,CASSYTLVPSYEQYF,TGTGCCAGTAGTTACACCCTAGTGCCCTCCTACGAGCAGTACTTC
.,.,TRBJ1-3,TRBV21-1,CASTVQGVDGNTIYF,TGTGCCAGCACCGTACAGGGGGTAGATGGAAACACCATATATTTT
TRBD1,.,TRBJ1-2,TRBV28,CASSSGTGINYGYTF,TGTGCCAGCAGCTCGGGGACAGGGATTAACTATGGCTACACCTTC
.,.,TRBJ1-1,TRBV30,CAWSGRGALRTEAFF,TGTGCCTGGAGTGGAAGGGGCGCTCTGAGAACTGAAGCTTTCTTT
TRBD2,.,TRBJ2-1,TRBV5-6,CASSLVDGGGAYNEQFF,TGTGCCAGCAGCTTGGTAGACGGCGGGGGGGCCTACAATGAGCAGTTCTTC
.,.,TRBJ1-1,TRBV2,CASRVTGFTEAFF,TGTGCCAGCCGCGTGACAGGTTTCACTGAAGCTTTCTTT